This TCR beta chain was documented in a study of T-cell reconstitution after alpha-beta-depleted transplantation in children. After removal of 5 bases from V and 3 bases from J, the junction contained 19 bases not matched to a gene. From germline, CDR1 is SGHVS and CDR2 FNYEAQ. The CDR3 length is 20 residues. This sample's TCRbeta library carried unique molecular identifier barcodes. MiXCR, applied by TCRdb to the PCR reads, yields one record per CDR3 protein. This sample yields around 240,000 distinct CDR3 sequences, of which approximately 9.9% are seen a single time; approximately 5% belongs to the top ten.

The material sequenced was PBMCs from the stem cell graft donor, taken from the stem cell graft. The chain employs TRBV7-6 and TRBJ2-6; the match to TRBD1 covers 7 bases. This TCR derives from a human donor who donated a stem cell graft to a child with SCID. CDR3 DNA: TGTGCCAGCAGCCCCCGAATCCGGGACAGTTCTGTTGGTGGGGCCAACGTCCTGACTTTC. Protein sequence: CASSPRIRDSSVGGANVLTF.